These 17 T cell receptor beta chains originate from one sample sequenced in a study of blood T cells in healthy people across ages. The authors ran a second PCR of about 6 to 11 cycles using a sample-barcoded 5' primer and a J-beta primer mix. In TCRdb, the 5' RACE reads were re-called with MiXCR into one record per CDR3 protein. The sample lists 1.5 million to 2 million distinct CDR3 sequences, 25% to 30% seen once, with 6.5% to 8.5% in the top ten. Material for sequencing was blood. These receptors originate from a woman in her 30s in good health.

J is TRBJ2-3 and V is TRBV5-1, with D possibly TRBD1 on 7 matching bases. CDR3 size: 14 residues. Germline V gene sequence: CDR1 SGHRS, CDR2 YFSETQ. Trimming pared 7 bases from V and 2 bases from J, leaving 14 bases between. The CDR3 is CASDGGQSTDTQYF. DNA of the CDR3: TGCGCCAGCGACGGGGGACAGTCCACAGATACGCAGTATTTT.

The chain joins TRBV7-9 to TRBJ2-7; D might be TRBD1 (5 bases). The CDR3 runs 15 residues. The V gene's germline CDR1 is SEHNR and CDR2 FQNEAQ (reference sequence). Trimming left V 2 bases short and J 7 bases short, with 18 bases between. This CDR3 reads CASSLKGQVGNEQYF. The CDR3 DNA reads TGTGCCAGCAGCTTAAAGGGGCAGGTGGGGAATGAGCAGTACTTC.

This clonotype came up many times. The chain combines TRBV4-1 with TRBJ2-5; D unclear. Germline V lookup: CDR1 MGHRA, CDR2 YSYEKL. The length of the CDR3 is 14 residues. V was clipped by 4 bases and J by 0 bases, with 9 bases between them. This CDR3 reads CASSRVTYQETQYF. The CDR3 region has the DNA TGCGCCAGCAGCCGTGTTACGTACCAAGAGACCCAGTACTTC.

The CDR3 coding sequence is TGTGCCAGCTCGGGGGCATCACCTTTAGAGACCCAGTACTTC. It codes for CASSGASPLETQYF. The chain links TRBV18 to TRBJ2-5; TRBD1 is a possible D gene (6 bases). Germline CDR1 is KGHSH and CDR2 is LQKENI. CDR3 length equals 14 residues. V was clipped by 6 bases and J by 4 bases, with 15 bases between them.

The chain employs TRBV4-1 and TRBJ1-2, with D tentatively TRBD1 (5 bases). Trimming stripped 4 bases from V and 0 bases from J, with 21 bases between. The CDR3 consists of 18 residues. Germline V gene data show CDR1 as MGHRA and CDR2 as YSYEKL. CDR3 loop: CASSPLSRLQGPNYGYTF. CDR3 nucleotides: TGCGCCAGCAGCCCACTCTCCAGACTTCAGGGACCTAACTATGGCTACACCTTC.

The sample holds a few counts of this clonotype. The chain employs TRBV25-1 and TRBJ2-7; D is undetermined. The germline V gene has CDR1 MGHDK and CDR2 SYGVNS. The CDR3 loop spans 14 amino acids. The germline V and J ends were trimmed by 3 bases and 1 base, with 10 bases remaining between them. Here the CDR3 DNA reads TGTGCCAGCAGTGAGGGGTACGTGTCCTACGAGCAGTACTTC. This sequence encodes CASSEGYVSYEQYF.

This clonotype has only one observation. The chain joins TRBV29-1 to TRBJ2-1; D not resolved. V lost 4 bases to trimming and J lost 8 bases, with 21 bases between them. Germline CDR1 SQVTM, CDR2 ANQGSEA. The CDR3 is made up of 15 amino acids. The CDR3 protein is CSVGGWGRPRYEQFF. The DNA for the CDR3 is TGCAGCGTTGGAGGATGGGGTAGGCCCCGCTATGAGCAGTTCTTC.

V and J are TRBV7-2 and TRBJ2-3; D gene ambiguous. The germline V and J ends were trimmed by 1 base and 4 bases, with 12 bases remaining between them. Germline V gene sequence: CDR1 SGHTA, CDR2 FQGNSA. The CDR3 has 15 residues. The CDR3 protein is CASSLDRRGPDTQYF. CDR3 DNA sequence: TGTGCCAGCAGCTTAGATAGGCGTGGGCCAGATACGCAGTATTTT.

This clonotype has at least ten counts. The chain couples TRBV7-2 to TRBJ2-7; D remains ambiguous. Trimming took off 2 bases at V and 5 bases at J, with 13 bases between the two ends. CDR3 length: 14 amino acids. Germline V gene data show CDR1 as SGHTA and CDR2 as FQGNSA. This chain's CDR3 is CASSLNPPGNEQYF. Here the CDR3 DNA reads TGTGCCAGCAGCTTAAATCCCCCCGGCAACGAGCAGTACTTC.

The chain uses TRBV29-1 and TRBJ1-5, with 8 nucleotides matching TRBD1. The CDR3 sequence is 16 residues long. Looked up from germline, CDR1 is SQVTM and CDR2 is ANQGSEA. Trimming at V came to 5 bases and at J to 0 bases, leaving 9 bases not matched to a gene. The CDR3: CSVSVAGGYSNQPQHF. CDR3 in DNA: TGCAGCGTTTCGGTGGCAGGGGGCTATAGCAATCAGCCCCAGCATTTT.

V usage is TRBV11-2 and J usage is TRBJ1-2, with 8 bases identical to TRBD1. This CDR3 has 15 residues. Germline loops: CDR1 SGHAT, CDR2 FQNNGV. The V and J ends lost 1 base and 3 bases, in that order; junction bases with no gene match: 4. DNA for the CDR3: TGTGCCAGCAGCTTAGCCCAGGGGGCGGACTATGGCTACACCTTC. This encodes CASSLAQGADYGYTF.

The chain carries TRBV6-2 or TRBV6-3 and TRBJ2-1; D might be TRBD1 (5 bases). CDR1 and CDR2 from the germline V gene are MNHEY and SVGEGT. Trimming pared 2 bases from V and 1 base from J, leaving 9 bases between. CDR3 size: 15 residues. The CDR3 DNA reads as TGTGCCAGCAGTTACGAGAGACAGTCCTACAATGAGCAGTTCTTC. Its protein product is CASSYERQSYNEQFF.

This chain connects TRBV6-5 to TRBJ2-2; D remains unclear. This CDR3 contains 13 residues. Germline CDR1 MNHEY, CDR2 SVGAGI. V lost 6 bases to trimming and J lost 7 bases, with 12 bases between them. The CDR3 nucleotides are TGTGCCAGCAGCCTGAGCCCCATCGGGGAGCTGTTTTTT. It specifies CASSLSPIGELFF.

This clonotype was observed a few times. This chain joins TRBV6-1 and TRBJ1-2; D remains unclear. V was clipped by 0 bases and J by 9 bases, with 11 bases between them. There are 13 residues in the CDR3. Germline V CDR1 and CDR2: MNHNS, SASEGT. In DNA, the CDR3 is TGTGCCAGCAGTGAAGCTGTTGGGGATAGCTACACCTTC. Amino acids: CASSEAVGDSYTF.

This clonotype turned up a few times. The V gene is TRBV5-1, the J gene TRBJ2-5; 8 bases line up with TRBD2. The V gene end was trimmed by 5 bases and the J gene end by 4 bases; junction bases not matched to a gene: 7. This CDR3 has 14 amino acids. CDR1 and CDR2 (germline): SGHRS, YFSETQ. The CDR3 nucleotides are TGCGCCAGCAGAGGCGGGGGGATACGAGAGACCCAGTACTTC. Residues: CASRGGGIRETQYF.

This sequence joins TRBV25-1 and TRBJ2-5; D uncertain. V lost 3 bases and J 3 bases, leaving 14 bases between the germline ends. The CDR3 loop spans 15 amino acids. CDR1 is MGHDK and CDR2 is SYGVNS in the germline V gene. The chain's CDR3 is CASSDWMINEETQYF. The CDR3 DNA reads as TGTGCCAGCAGTGATTGGATGATTAACGAAGAGACCCAGTACTTC.

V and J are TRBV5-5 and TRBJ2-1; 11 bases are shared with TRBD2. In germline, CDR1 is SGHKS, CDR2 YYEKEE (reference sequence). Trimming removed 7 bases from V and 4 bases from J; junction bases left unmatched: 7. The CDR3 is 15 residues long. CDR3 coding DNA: TGTGCCAGCTACGTAGCGGGAGGGGCTTACAATGAGCAGTTCTTC. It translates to CASYVAGGAYNEQFF.